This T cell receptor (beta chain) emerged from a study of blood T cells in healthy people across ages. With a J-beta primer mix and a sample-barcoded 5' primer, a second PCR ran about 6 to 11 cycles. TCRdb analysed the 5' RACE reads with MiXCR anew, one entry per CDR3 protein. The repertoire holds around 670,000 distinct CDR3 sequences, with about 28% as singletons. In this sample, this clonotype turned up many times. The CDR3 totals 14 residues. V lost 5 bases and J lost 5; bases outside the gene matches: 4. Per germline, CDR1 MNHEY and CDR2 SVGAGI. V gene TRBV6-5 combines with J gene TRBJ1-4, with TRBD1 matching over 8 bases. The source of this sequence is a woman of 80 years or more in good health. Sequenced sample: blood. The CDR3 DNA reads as TGTGCCAGCAGTATTCAGGGGGCGAATGAAAAACTGTTTTTT. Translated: CASSIQGANEKLFF.